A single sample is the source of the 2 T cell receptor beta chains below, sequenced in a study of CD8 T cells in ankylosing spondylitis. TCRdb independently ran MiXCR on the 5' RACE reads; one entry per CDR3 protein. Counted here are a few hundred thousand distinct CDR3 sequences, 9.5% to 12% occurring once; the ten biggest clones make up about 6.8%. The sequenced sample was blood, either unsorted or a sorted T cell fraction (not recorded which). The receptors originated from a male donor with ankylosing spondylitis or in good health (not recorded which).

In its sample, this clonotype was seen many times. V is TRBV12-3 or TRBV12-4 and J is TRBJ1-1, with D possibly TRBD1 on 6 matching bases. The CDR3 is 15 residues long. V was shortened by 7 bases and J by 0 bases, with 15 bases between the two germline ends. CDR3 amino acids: CASTPGRDMNTEAFF. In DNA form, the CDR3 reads TGTGCCAGCACCCCTGGCCGGGACATGAACACTGAAGCTTTCTTT.

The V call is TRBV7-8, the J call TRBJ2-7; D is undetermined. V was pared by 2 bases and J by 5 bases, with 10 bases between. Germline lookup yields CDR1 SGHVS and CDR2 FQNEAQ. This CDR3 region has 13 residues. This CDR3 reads CASSLLWPDEQYF. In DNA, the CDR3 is TGTGCCAGCAGCTTATTGTGGCCGGACGAGCAGTACTTC.